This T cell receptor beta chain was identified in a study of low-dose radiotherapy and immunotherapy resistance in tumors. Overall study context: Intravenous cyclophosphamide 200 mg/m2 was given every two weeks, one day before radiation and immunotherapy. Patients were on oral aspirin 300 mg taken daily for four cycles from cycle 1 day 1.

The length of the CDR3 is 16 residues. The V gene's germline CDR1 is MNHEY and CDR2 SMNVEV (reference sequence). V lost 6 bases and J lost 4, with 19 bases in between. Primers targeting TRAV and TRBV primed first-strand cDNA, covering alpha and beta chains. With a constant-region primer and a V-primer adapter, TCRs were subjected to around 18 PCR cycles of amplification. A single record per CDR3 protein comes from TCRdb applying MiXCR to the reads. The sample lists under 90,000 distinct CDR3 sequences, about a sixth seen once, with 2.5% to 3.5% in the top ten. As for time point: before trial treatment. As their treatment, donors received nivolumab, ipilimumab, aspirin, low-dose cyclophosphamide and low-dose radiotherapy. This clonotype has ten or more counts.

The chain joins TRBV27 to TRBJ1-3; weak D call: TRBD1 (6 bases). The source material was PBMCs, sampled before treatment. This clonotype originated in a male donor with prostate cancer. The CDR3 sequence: CASSPDGTTRGNTIYF. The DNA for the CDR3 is TGTGCCAGCAGCCCCGACGGGACAACGCGAGGAAACACCATATATTTT.